This entry is about one T cell receptor (beta chain). The sample holds a few counts of this clone. Its antigen remains unidentified. The input lacks base qualities; no much larger clone sits a single base away. TCRbeta CDR3 regions were amplified from genomic DNA using the immunoSEQ Assay, a bias-controlled multiplex PCR. Concerning the study's data processing: The number of nucleated cells in each sample was estimated from the amplification of reference gene primers within the assay. Sequence reads were collapsed and filtered to measure the absolute abundance of every unique TCRbeta CDR3 rearrangement. For each sample, productive Simpson clonality was calculated by taking the square root of Simpson's diversity index across productive rearrangements. TCRdb retrieved this table from immuneACCESS and kept in-frame rearrangements only. Not all clones are present; in checked studies, unresolved V genes account for under half, and no reason is known for the remainder. From that table come the V and J calls and clone size; the DNA was used to work out D and trimming. Across this sample there are 52,000 or so clones, with 65% to 90% seen only once. Of the sample, about 12% falls within the top ten clones.

This record belongs to a study of blood T cell repertoires in COVID-19 (dated by TCRdb to 2018 to 2020). Study-wide context: Samples covering the acute and convalescent phases of COVID-19 were provided by collaborators in the United States, Italy and Spain. The material from the prospective study consisted of cDNA or gDNA derived from T cells, B-cell-depleted T cells, or PBMCs. A de-identified subject ID, COVID-19 status, age in years and sex were almost always included in the sample metadata. HLA class I and class II types, where available, came from metadata supplied by the sample provider rather than from assay-based typing. A freely available public database, intended as a resource for researchers studying the immune response to SARS-CoV-2, is where the repertoires were released. The dataset comprised deeply sampled blood TCRbeta repertoires from subjects exposed to, actively infected with, or recovered from COVID-19. Samples came from the ongoing ImmuneRACE study (first 160 participants) plus 1,254 subjects from 6 global collaborators.

Whole blood was collected in K2EDTA tubes by collaborating institutions according to the institutions' own protocols. Collaborator samples were shipped for TCRbeta analysis as frozen whole blood, isolated PBMCs, or DNA extracted from either sample type. Results the study describes overall, beyond this receptor: The amount of clinical and demographic metadata varied by source and participant and was provided uncurated.

Deletion took 3 bases off V and 3 bases off J, with a span of 9 bases between the germline ends. The CDR3 measures 13 amino acids from cysteine to phenylalanine. Solely the CDR3 DNA is kept, with 39 bases framed from the first base. The germline V gene (reference sequence) specifies GTSNPN as CDR1 and SVGIG as CDR2. The specimen was peripheral blood. The sequence is built from TRBV30 and TRBJ1-3; TRBD1 is perhaps the D gene, given 6 matching bases. This receptor was identified in a human donor in a cohort sampled during active COVID-19. The CDR3 protein sequence reads: CAWRQGSGNTIYF. The nucleotides are TGTGCCTGGAGACAGGGAAGTGGAAACACCATATATTTT.